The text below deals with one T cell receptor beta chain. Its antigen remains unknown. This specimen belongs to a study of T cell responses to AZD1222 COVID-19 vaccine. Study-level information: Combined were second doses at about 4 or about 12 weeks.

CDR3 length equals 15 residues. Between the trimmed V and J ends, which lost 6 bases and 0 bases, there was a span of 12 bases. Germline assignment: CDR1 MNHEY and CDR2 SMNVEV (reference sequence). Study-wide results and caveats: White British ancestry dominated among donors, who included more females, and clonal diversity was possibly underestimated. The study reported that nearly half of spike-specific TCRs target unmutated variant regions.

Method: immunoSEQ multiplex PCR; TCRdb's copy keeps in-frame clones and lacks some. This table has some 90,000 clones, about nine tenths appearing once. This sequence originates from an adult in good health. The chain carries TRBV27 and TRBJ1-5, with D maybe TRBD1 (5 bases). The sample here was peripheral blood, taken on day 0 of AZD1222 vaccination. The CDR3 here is CASRGGGASNQPQHF. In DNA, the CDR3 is TGTGCCAGCAGGGGGGGTGGCGCTAGCAATCAGCCCCAGCATTTT.